The TCR beta chain described here comes from a study of control samples from healthy donors and cancer patients. Clones were read by immunoSEQ multiplex PCR, and TCRdb kept only the in-frame ones, dropping some. The sample gives 100,000 to 150,000 clones, approximately 92% of which show up once; approximately 0.58% is in the top ten. Germline lookup yields CDR1 SGDLS and CDR2 YYNGEE. V lost 7 bases, J lost 0 bases, and 9 bases lay in between. The CDR3 totals 13 residues. The sequencing input was PBMCs. The chain combines TRBV9 with TRBJ2-3; no firm D call. The source of this sequence is a man older than 75 with head and neck cancer. CDR3 nucleotide sequence: TGTGCCAGCCAAGGGCCAAGCACAGATACGCAGTATTTT. This encodes CASQGPSTDTQYF.